This T cell receptor beta chain was profiled in a study of blood T cell repertoires in COVID-19. Sequenced by immunoSEQ multiplex PCR; TCRdb stores in-frame clones only, minus some. The sample has a few hundred thousand clones; more than 85% are singletons. CDR3 size: 15 residues. Unmatched junction bases numbered 4, after V lost 2 bases and J lost 3 bases. The germline gives CDR1 KGHSH, CDR2 LQKENI. This clone was seen a few times. The sequenced material came from PBMCs or T cells enriched from blood (not recorded which). The source of this sequence is a woman under 40 who had recovered from COVID-19. The V gene is TRBV18, the J gene TRBJ2-7, with 10 bases that match TRBD2. The CDR3 coding sequence is TGTGCCAGCTCACCAGGTCCTAGCGGGAGCTACGAGCAGTACTTC. Translated, it gives CASSPGPSGSYEQYF.